This paragraph covers one T cell receptor beta chain sequence. Its antigen is undetermined. CDR3 size: 12 residues. The V gene lost 0 bases and the J gene lost 4 bases, with 0 bases spanning the gap. Looked up from germline, CDR1 is LNHNV and CDR2 is YYDKDF (reference sequence). This sample was included in a study of T cells after yellow fever vaccination. Study results and caveats: The CD4 compartment and the CD8 compartment contained a small share of clonotypes in common.

In making TCR cDNA, 5'RACE template switching added a universal primer site and UMIs to it. TCRdb called the 5' RACE reads again in MiXCR, with one record for every CDR3 protein. The top ten clones hold roughly 3.1% of a sample with 340,000 or so distinct CDR3 sequences, about 12% of them seen once. This sequence originates from a man between 18 and 29 years old who received the YFV17D yellow fever vaccine. Sample: CD4+ T cells sorted from PBMCs, taken 15 days after the yellow fever booster vaccination. This chain uses TRBV15 with TRBJ2-2, with D hard to call. The CDR3 DNA reads TGTGCCACCAGCAGAGACACCGGGGAGCTGTTTTTT. Translating it yields CATSRDTGELFF.